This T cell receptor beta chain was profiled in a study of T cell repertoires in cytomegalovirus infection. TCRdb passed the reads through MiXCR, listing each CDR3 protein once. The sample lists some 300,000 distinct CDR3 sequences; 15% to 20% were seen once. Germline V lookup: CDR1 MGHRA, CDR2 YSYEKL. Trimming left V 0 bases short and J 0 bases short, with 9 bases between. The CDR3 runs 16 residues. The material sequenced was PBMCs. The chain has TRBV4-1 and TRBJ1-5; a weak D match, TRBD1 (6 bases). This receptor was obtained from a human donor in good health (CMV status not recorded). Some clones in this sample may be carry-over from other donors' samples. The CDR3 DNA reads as TGCGCCAGCAGCCAAGACCCAGGGGTTAGCAATCAGCCCCAGCATTTT. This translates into CASSQDPGVSNQPQHF.